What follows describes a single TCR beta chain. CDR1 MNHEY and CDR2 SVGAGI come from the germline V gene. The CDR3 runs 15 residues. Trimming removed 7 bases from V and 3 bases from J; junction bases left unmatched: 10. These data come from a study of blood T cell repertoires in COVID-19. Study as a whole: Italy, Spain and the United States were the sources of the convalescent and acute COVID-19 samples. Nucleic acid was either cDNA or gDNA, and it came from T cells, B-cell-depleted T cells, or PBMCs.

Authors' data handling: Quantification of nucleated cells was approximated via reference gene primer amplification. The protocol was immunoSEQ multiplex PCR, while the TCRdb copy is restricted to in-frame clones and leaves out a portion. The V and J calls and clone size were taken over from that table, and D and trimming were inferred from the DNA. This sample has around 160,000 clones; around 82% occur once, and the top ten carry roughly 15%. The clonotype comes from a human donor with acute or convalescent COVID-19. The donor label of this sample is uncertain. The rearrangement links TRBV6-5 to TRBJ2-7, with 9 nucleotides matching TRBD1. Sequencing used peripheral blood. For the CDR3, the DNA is TGTGCCAGCATCAAACGGACAGGGGCCCGCTACGAGCAGTACTTC. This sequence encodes CASIKRTGARYEQYF.